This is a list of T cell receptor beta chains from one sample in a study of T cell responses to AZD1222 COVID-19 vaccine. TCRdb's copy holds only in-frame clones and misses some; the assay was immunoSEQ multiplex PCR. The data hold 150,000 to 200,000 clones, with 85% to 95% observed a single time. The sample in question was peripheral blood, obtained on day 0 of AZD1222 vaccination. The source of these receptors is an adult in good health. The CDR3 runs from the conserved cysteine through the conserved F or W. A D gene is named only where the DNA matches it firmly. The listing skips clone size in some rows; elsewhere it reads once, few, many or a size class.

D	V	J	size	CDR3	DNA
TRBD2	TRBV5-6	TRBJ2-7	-	CASSTFTRAGAEQYF	TGTGCCAGCAGCACCTTTACACGAGCGGGAGCCGAGCAGTACTTC
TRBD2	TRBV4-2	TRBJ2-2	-	CASSADRTSRNTGELFF	TGTGCCAGCAGCGCAGACCGGACTAGCCGGAACACCGGGGAGCTGTTTTTT
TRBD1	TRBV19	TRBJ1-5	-	CASSTTGGPQPQHF	TGTGCCAGTAGCACTACAGGGGGTCCCCAGCCCCAGCATTTT
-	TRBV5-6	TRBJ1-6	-	CASSLGVGNNSPLHF	TGTGCCAGCAGCTTGGGGGTGGGGAATAATTCACCCCTCCACTTT
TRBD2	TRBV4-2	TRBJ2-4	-	CASSQDHLAENIQYF	TGTGCCAGCAGCCAAGATCACCTAGCGGAAAACATTCAGTACTTC
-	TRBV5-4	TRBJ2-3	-	CASSYLVGTHTDTQYF	TGTGCCAGCAGCTACCTAGTCGGGACTCACACAGATACGCAGTATTTT
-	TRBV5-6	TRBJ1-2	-	CASSLPGVYGYTF	TGTGCCAGCAGCCTCCCGGGGGTCTATGGCTACACCTTC
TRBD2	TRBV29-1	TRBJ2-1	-	CSVEGIPYGSGRYGEQFF	TGCAGCGTTGAAGGCATACCCTATGGGAGCGGGAGGTACGGTGAGCAGTTCTTC
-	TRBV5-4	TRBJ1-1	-	CASSLQGNKVEAFF	TGTGCCAGCAGCCTCCAGGGGAACAAGGTTGAAGCTTTCTTT
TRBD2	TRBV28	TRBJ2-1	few	CASSPGTSEHNEQFF	TGTGCCAGCAGTCCCGGGACTAGCGAACACAATGAGCAGTTCTTC
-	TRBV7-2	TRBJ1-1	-	CASSLGNWNTEAFF	TGTGCCAGCAGCTTAGGAAATTGGAACACTGAAGCTTTCTTT
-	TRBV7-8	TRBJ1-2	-	CASSTETENYGYTF	TGTGCCAGCAGCACAGAGACGGAGAACTATGGCTACACCTTC
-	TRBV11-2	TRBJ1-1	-	CASSFGSLRTEAFF	TGTGCCAGCAGCTTTGGTAGTTTGAGGACTGAAGCTTTCTTT
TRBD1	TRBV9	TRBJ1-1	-	CASRGDRGTFF	TGTGCCAGCAGGGGTGACAGGGGTACTTTCTTT
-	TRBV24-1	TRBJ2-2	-	CATSDLQGITGELFF	TGTGCCACCAGTGATTTGCAGGGGATCACCGGGGAGCTGTTTTTT
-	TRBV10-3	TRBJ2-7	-	CAISDLDSSDEQYF	TGTGCCATCAGTGATTTAGATAGTTCCGACGAGCAGTACTTC
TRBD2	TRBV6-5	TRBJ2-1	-	CASRRLAGVREQFF	TGTGCCAGCAGAAGACTAGCGGGAGTTCGGGAGCAGTTCTTC
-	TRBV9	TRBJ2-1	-	CASSVSTRLSNEQFF	TGTGCCAGCAGCGTTAGTACCCGACTAAGCAATGAGCAGTTCTTC
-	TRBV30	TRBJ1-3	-	CAWSVHRRDTIYF	TGTGCCTGGAGTGTACACAGGCGGGACACCATATATTTT
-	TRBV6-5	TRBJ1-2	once	CASSYSKTGSFYGYTF	TGTGCCAGCAGTTACTCAAAGACAGGCTCCTTTTATGGCTACACCTTC
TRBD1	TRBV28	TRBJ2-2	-	CASSKPGQGGKTGELFF	TGTGCCAGCAGTAAACCGGGACAGGGGGGGAAGACCGGGGAGCTGTTTTTT
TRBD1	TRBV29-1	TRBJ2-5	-	CSVEGRGLSETQYF	TGCAGCGTTGAGGGCAGGGGGCTTTCCGAGACCCAGTACTTC
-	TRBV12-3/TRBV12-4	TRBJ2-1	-	CASTSGGNEQFF	TGTGCCAGCACTTCCGGGGGCAATGAGCAGTTCTTC
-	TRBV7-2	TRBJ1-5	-	CASSLVGNQPQHF	TGTGCCAGCAGCTTAGTTGGCAATCAGCCCCAGCATTTT